Listed below are T cell receptor beta chains from one sample, sequenced in a study of cytomegalovirus exposure and HLA in healthy donors. Clones were sequenced by immunoSEQ multiplex PCR, and TCRdb holds only the in-frame ones, with some missing. The table counts 40,000 to 45,000 clones; around 6.2% lies in the top ten. Sequenced: PBMCs. All receptors come from a man between 25 and 39 years old in good health and CMV-seronegative. CDR3s include the opening cysteine and the closing phenylalanine or tryptophan. The D gene is left open where the match is weak.

J: TRBJ2-1
D: TRBD2
V: TRBV5-1
CDR3: CASSFRTSGGVAEQFF
DNA: TGCGCCAGCAGCTTCAGGACTAGCGGGGGGGTTGCTGAGCAGTTCTTC

J: TRBJ1-2
D: NA
V: TRBV5-1
CDR3: CASSLYTQGSFGYTF
DNA: TGCGCCAGCAGCCTCTATACCCAGGGGTCGTTTGGCTACACCTTC

J: TRBJ2-7
D: TRBD1
V: TRBV7-8
CDR3: CASSSSGTASYEQYF
DNA: TGTGCCAGCAGCTCGTCCGGGACAGCCTCCTACGAGCAGTACTTC

J: TRBJ1-1
D: TRBD1
V: TRBV7-9
CDR3: CASSFGQGAAFF
DNA: TGTGCCAGCAGCTTCGGACAGGGGGCGGCTTTCTTT

J: TRBJ1-2
D: NA
V: TRBV14
CDR3: CASSQTEGYTF
DNA: TGTGCCAGCAGCCAAACGGAGGGCTACACCTTC

J: TRBJ2-4
D: NA
V: TRBV7-8
CDR3: CASSLEGLMVENIQYF
DNA: TGTGCCAGCAGCTTAGAGGGACTGATGGTCGAAAACATTCAGTACTTC

J: TRBJ2-1
D: NA
V: TRBV6-5
CDR3: CASSYLTGEQFF
DNA: TGTGCCAGCAGTTACCTGACGGGTGAGCAGTTCTTC

J: TRBJ2-5
D: NA
V: TRBV7-9
CDR3: CASSFGEETQYF
DNA: TGTGCCAGCAGCTTCGGGGAAGAGACCCAGTACTTC

J: TRBJ2-1
D: NA
V: TRBV4-1
CDR3: CASSQARVRDNEQFF
DNA: TGCGCCAGCAGCCAAGCCAGGGTAAGGGACAATGAGCAGTTCTTC

J: TRBJ2-1
D: TRBD2
V: TRBV9
CDR3: CASSVGGGADNEQFF
DNA: TGTGCCAGCAGCGTCGGCGGGGGGGCTGACAATGAGCAGTTCTTC

J: TRBJ2-3
D: TRBD2
V: TRBV5-1
CDR3: CASSLEYSGLADTQYF
DNA: TGCGCCAGCAGCTTGGAATATAGCGGGTTAGCAGATACGCAGTATTTT

J: TRBJ2-3
D: TRBD1
V: TRBV10-3
CDR3: CAISESKWTDRADTQYF
DNA: TGTGCCATCAGTGAGTCGAAATGGACAGACAGGGCAGATACGCAGTATTTT

J: TRBJ2-7
D: TRBD2
V: TRBV6-5
CDR3: CASRLAGAYEQYF
DNA: TGTGCCAGCAGGTTAGCGGGGGCCTACGAGCAGTACTTC

J: TRBJ2-1
D: TRBD2
V: TRBV7-3
CDR3: CASSLVGGGLGEQFF
DNA: TGTGCCAGCAGCTTAGTCGGCGGGGGGTTAGGTGAGCAGTTCTTC

J: TRBJ1-6
D: NA
V: TRBV5-4
CDR3: CASSLGGKYNSPLHF
DNA: TGTGCCAGCAGCTTGGGCGGGAAGTATAATTCACCCCTACACTTT

J: TRBJ2-7
D: NA
V: TRBV18
CDR3: CASSPGSVQGYEQYF
DNA: TGTGCCAGCTCACCAGGTTCTGTGCAGGGCTACGAGCAGTACTTC

J: TRBJ2-6
D: NA
V: TRBV2
CDR3: CASSESRNSGANVLTF
DNA: TGTGCCAGCAGTGAATCGCGTAACTCTGGGGCCAACGTCCTGACTTTC

J: TRBJ2-3
D: TRBD1
V: TRBV29-1
CDR3: CSVGRTGKRADKQYF
DNA: TGCAGCGTTGGGAGGACAGGGAAAAGGGCAGATAAGCAGTATTTT

J: TRBJ2-1
D: TRBD2
V: TRBV9
CDR3: CASSAHTSGGPYPYNEQFF
DNA: TGTGCCAGCAGCGCCCACACTAGCGGGGGGCCCTACCCCTACAATGAGCAGTTCTTC

J: TRBJ2-3
D: NA
V: TRBV1
CDR3: CTSSQRESTDTQYF
DNA: TGCACCAGCAGCCAGAGGGAGTCCACAGATACGCAGTATTTT

J: TRBJ1-1
D: NA
V: TRBV18
CDR3: CASSQGLNTEAFF
DNA: TGTGCCAGCTCACAGGGGCTGAACACTGAAGCTTTCTTT

J: TRBJ2-6
D: NA
V: TRBV2
CDR3: CASAPGVGANVLTF
DNA: TGTGCCAGCGCCCCAGGGGTTGGGGCCAACGTCCTGACTTTC

J: TRBJ1-1
D: TRBD1
V: TRBV7-7
CDR3: CASAQGADTEAFF
DNA: TGTGCCAGCGCACAGGGGGCGGACACTGAAGCTTTCTTT

J: TRBJ1-5
D: NA
V: TRBV18
CDR3: CASSPPNGNQPQHF
DNA: TGTGCCAGCTCACCACCGAACGGGAATCAGCCCCAGCATTTT

J: TRBJ1-2
D: TRBD1
V: TRBV27
CDR3: CASKDRRGYTF
DNA: TGTGCCAGCAAGGACAGGCGTGGCTACACCTTC

J: TRBJ1-1
D: NA
V: TRBV18
CDR3: CASSQGGVKNTEAFF
DNA: TGTGCCAGCTCCCAGGGAGGGGTGAAGAACACTGAAGCTTTCTTT

J: TRBJ2-7
D: NA
V: TRBV4-2
CDR3: CASSQDYAASAYEQYF
DNA: TGTGCCAGCAGCCAAGATTACGCGGCGTCGGCCTACGAGCAGTACTTC

J: TRBJ1-4
D: NA
V: TRBV5-1
CDR3: CASSLVTANEKLFF
DNA: TGCGCCAGCAGCTTGGTTACAGCTAATGAAAAACTGTTTTTT

J: TRBJ2-7
D: NA
V: TRBV19
CDR3: CASRGGGHEQYF
DNA: TGTGCCAGCCGTGGGGGGGGCCACGAGCAGTACTTC